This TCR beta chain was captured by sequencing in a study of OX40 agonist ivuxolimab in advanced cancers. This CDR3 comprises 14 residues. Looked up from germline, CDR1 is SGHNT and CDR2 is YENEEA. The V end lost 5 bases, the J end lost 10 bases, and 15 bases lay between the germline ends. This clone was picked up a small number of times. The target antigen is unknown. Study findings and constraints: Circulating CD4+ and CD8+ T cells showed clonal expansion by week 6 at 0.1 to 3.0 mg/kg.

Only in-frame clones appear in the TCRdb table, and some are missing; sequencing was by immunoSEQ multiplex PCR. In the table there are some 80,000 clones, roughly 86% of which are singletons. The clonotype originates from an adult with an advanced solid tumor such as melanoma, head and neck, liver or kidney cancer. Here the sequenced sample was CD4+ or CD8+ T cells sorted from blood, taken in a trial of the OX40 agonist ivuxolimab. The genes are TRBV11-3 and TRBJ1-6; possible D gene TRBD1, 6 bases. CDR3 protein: CASSIQGLESPLHF. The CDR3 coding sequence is TGTGCCAGCAGCATACAGGGTTTGGAATCACCCCTCCACTTT. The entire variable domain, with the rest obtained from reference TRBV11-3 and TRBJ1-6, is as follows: EAGVVQSPRYKIIEKKQPVAFWCNPISGHNTLYWYLQNLGQGPELLIRYENEEAVDDSQLPKDRFSAERLKGVDSTLKIQPAELGDSAVYLCASSIQGLESPLHFGNGTRLTVT.